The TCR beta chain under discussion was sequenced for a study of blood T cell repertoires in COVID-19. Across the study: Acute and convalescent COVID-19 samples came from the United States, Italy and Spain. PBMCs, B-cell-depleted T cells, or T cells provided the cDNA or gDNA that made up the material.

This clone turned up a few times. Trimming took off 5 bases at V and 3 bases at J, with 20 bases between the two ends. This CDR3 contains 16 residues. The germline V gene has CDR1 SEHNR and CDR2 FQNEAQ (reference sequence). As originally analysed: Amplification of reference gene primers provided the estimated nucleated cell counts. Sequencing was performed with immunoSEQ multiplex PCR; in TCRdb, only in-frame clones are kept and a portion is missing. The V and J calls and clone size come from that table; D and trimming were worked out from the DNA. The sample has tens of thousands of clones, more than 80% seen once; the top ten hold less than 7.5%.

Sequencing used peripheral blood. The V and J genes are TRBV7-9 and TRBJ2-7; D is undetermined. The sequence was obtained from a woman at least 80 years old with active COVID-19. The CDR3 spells CASSLVFLGMDYEQYF. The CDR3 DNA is TGTGCCAGCAGCCTAGTGTTTTTGGGCATGGACTACGAGCAGTACTTC.